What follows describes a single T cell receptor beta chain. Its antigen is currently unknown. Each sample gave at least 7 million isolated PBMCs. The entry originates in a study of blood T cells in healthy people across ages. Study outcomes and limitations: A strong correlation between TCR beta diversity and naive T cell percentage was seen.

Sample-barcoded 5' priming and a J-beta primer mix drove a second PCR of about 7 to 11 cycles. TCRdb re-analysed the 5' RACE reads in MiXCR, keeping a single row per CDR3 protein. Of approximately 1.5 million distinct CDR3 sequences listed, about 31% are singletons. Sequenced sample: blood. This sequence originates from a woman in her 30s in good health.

CDR3 region: CASSSRGGRANYEQYF. CDR3 nucleotides: TGTGCCAGCAGCTCTAGGGGCGGGAGGGCCAACTACGAGCAGTACTTC. The rearrangement joins TRBV7-2 to TRBJ2-7; 9 nucleotides agree with TRBD2. The CDR3 covers 16 residues. V lost 4 bases and J lost 3; bases outside the gene matches: 10. The V gene's germline CDR1 is SGHTA and CDR2 FQGNSA.